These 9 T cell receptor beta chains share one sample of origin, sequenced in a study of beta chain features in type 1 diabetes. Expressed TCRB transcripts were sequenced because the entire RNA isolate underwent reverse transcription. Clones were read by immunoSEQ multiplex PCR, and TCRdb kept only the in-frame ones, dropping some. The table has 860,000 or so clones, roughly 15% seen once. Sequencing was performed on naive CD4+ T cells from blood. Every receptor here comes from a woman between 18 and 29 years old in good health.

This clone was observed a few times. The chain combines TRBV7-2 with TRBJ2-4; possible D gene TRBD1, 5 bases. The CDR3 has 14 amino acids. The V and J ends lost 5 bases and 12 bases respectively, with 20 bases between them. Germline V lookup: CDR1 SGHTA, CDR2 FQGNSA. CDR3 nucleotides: TGTGCCAGCAGCACGCCGGTGATTAGGGGTACTCAGTACTTC. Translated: CASSTPVIRGTQYF.

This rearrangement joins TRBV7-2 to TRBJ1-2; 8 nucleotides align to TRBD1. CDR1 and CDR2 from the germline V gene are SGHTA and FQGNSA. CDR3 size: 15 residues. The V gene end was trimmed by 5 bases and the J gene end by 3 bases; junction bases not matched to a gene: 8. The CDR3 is CASSRRHRGDYGYTF. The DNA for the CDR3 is TGTGCCAGCAGCCGTCGCCACAGGGGGGACTATGGCTACACCTTC.

The CDR3 spells CASSLGGGQGRQPQHF. The DNA of the CDR3 is TGTGCCAGCAGTTTAGGGGGAGGCCAGGGAAGGCAGCCCCAGCATTTT. V and J are TRBV27 and TRBJ1-5; D perhaps matches TRBD1 (5 bases). Deletions cut 2 bases from V and 7 bases from J, with 18 bases between. The germline CDR1 and CDR2 sequences are MNHEY and SMNVEV (reference sequence). This CDR3 is 16 amino acids long.

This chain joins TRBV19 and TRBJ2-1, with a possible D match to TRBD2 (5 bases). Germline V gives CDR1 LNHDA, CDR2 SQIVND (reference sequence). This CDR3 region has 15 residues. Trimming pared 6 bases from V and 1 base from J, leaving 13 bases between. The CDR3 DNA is TGTGCCAGTAGATACGAGGGTAGTTCCTACAATGAGCAGTTCTTC. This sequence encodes CASRYEGSSYNEQFF.

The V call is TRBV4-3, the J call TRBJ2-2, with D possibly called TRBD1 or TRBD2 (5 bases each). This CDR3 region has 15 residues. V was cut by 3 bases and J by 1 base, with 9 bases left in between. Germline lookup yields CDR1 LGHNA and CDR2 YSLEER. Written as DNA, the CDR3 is TGCGCCAGCAGCCACCAGGGACGGAACACCGGGGAGCTGTTTTTT. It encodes CASSHQGRNTGELFF.

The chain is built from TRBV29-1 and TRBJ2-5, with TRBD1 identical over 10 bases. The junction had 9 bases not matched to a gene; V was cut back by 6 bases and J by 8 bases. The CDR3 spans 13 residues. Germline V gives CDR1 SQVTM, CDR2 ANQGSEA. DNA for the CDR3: TGCAGCGTAGAAAGGGACAGGGGCGAAACCCAGTACTTC. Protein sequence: CSVERDRGETQYF.

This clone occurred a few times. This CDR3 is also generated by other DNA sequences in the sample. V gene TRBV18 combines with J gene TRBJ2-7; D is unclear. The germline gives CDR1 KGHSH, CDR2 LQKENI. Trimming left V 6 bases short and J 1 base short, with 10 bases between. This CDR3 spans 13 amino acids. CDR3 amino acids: CASSPDLSYEQYF. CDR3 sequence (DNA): TGTGCCAGCTCTCCCGACCTTTCCTACGAGCAGTACTTC. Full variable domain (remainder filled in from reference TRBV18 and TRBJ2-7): NAGVMQNPRHLVRRRGQEARLRCSPMKGHSHVYWYRQLPEEGLKFMVYLQKENIIDESGMPKERFSAEFPKEGPSILRIQQVVRGDSAAYFCASSPDLSYEQYFGPGTRLTVT.

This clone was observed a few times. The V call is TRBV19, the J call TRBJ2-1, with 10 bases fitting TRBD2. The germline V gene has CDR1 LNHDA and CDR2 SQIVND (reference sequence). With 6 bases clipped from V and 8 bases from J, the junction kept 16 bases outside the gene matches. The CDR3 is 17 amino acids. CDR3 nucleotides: TGTGCCAGTAGCGCCCTAGCGGGAGTGGTCCGGGACCATGAGCAGTTCTTC. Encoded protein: CASSALAGVVRDHEQFF.

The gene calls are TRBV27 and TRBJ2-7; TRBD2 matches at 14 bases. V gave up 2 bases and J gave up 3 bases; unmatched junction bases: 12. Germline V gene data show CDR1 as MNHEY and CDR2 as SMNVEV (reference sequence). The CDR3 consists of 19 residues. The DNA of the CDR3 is TGTGCCAGCAGTTTAAGGCCCCGACTAGCGGGAGGGTCTGTCTACGAGCAGTACTTC. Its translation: CASSLRPRLAGGSVYEQYF.